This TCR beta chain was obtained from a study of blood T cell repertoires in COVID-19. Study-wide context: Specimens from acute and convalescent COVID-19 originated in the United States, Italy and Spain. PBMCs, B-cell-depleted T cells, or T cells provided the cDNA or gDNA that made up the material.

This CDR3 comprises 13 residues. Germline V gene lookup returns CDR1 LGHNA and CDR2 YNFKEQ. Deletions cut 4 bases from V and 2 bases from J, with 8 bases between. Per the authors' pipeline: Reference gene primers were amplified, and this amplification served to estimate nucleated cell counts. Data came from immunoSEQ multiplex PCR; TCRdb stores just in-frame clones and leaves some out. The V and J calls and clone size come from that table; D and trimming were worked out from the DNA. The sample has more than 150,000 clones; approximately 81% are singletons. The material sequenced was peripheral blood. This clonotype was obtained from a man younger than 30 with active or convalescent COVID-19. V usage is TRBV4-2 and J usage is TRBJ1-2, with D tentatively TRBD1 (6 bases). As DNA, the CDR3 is TGTGCCAGCAGCCCCAGGGGAAACTATGGCTACACCTTC. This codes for CASSPRGNYGYTF.